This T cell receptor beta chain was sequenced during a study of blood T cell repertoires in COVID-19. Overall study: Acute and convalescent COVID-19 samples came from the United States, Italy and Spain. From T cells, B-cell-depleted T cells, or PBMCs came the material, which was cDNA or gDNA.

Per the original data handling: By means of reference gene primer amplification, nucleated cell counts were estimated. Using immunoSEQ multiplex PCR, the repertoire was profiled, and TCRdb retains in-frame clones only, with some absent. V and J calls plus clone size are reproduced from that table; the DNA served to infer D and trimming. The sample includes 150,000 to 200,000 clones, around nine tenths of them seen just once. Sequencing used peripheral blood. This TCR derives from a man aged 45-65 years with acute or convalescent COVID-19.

Written as DNA, the CDR3 is TGTGCCATCAGTGAGGGACTACGGTCCTACGAGCAGTACTTC. This translates into CAISEGLRSYEQYF. The chain recombines TRBV10-3 with TRBJ2-7, with D perhaps matching TRBD2 (6 bases). CDR1 is ENHRY, CDR2 SYGVKD, per germline. V was trimmed by 2 bases and J by 1 base, leaving 9 bases between them. The CDR3 runs 14 residues.